The next 13 T cell receptor beta chains were all read from a single sample in a study of blood T cell repertoires in COVID-19. This table comes from immunoSEQ multiplex PCR, and its TCRdb copy is limited to in-frame clones, with some not included. The data contain 240,000 or so clones, 80% to 90% of them singletons. The specimen sequenced was PBMCs or T cells enriched from blood (not recorded which). All receptors come from a middle-aged man who had recovered from COVID-19.

The chain joins TRBV27 to TRBJ2-5; 8 bases are shared with TRBD1. Germline CDR1 reads MNHEY; CDR2 reads SMNVEV (reference sequence). Unmatched junction bases numbered 11, after V lost 3 bases and J lost 5 bases. The CDR3 consists of 16 residues. The CDR3 loop is CASSLDRDLRRETQYF. CDR3 DNA sequence: TGTGCCAGCAGTTTGGACAGGGATCTTAGGCGGGAGACCCAGTACTTC.

This chain joins TRBV27 and TRBJ1-6; TRBD1 is a possible D gene (6 bases). The germline V and J ends were trimmed by 2 bases and 0 bases, with 20 bases remaining between them. From germline, CDR1 is MNHEY and CDR2 SMNVEV (reference sequence). The CDR3 covers 20 residues. CDR3 residues: CASSLRGTMVSASYNSPLHF. CDR3 DNA: TGTGCCAGCAGTTTAAGGGGGACGATGGTCTCGGCCTCCTATAATTCACCCCTCCACTTT.

The sample holds one count of this clone. The chain uses TRBV6-5 and TRBJ1-4; tentative D call: TRBD1 (5 bases). The CDR3 is 15 amino acids. Germline V gene data show CDR1 as MNHEY and CDR2 as SVGAGI. V lost 6 bases, J lost 3 bases, and 14 bases lay in between. The CDR3 DNA reads TGTGCCAGCAGACGATTACAGGACGCTAATGAAAAACTGTTTTTT. It encodes CASRRLQDANEKLFF.

This chain connects TRBV4-1 to TRBJ1-5; D might be TRBD1 (5 bases). V was cut by 0 bases and J by 6 bases, with 18 bases left in between. This CDR3 is built from 17 residues. Germline V gives CDR1 MGHRA, CDR2 YSYEKL. CDR3: CASSQDGNAGLGQPQHF. The CDR3 DNA is TGCGCCAGCAGCCAAGATGGAAACGCAGGGTTGGGTCAGCCCCAGCATTTT.

The rearrangement links TRBV7-8 to TRBJ2-1; 9 positions match TRBD2. The CDR3 totals 16 residues. Trimming took 6 bases from V and 7 from J; bases not matched to a gene: 13. CDR1 SGHVS and CDR2 FQNEAQ come from the germline V gene. In DNA, the CDR3 is TGTGCCAGCAGACATTACCCCGGGACTAGCCCAAATGAGCAGTTCTTC. It codes for CASRHYPGTSPNEQFF. The full variable domain, completed using reference TRBV7-8 and TRBJ2-1, is GAGVSQSPRYKVAKRGQDVALRCDPISGHVSLFWYQQALGQGPEFLTYFQNEAQLDKSGLPSDRFFAERPEGSVSTLKIQRTQQEDSAVYLCASRHYPGTSPNEQFFGPGTRLTVL.

V usage is TRBV3-1 (or the pseudogene TRBV3-2) and J usage is TRBJ1-2, with TRBD1 identical over 7 bases. Germline CDR1 reads LGHDT; CDR2 reads YNNKEL (reference sequence). The CDR3 contains 14 residues. V was pared by 7 bases and J by 4 bases, with 9 bases of the junction left unmatched. CDR3 coding DNA: TGTGCCAGCAAACCGGGACAGCAGGCCTATGGCTACACCTTC. Amino acid sequence: CASKPGQQAYGYTF.

This chain connects TRBV19 to TRBJ2-5; 9 bases align to TRBD2. V lost 3 bases to trimming and J lost 0 bases; unmatched junction nucleotides: 5. The CDR3 has 16 amino acids. Germline V gene lookup returns CDR1 LNHDA and CDR2 SQIVND (reference sequence). The CDR3 nucleotides read TGTGCCAGTAGTATGTTGCGGGAGGGATACCAAGAGACCCAGTACTTC. This encodes CASSMLREGYQETQYF.

The genes are TRBV19 and TRBJ1-1; TRBD1 matches at 7 bases. Germline lookup yields CDR1 LNHDA and CDR2 SQIVND (reference sequence). V shed 5 bases and J 5 bases; nucleotides not matched to a gene: 8. This CDR3 is built from 14 residues. The CDR3 here is CASSVTGVRTEAFF. CDR3 bases: TGTGCCAGTAGTGTAACAGGGGTTCGGACTGAAGCTTTCTTT. The full variable domain, its missing parts supplied by reference TRBV19 and TRBJ1-1, is DGGITQSPKYLFRKEGQNVTLSCEQNLNHDAMYWYRQDPGQGLRLIYYSQIVNDFQKGDIAEGYSVSREKKESFPLTVTSAQKNPTAFYLCASSVTGVRTEAFFGQGTRLTVV.

The chain carries TRBV7-9 and TRBJ2-7, with D perhaps matching TRBD1 (5 bases). CDR3 length: 14 amino acids. Germline V gene sequence: CDR1 SEHNR, CDR2 FQNEAQ (reference sequence). V gave up 4 bases and J gave up 2 bases, with 12 bases separating them. Here the CDR3 reads CASSSPTATYEQYF. CDR3 DNA: TGTGCCAGCAGCTCACCGACAGCAACCTACGAGCAGTACTTC.

This clone was seen only a few times. CDR3 protein: CASSGTGHTDTQYF. For the CDR3, the DNA is TGTGCCAGCAGTGGGACAGGGCACACAGATACGCAGTATTTT. V gene TRBV28 combines with J gene TRBJ2-3, with 9 nucleotides matching TRBD1. The length of the CDR3 is 14 residues. The J segment lost 2 bases and the V segment lost 5 bases, leaving 2 bases of the junction unmatched. Germline CDR1 MDHEN, CDR2 SYDVKM.

The chain is built from TRBV4-1 and TRBJ1-4, with 7 bases lining up with TRBD1. Germline V lookup: CDR1 MGHRA, CDR2 YSYEKL. This CDR3 has 16 residues. J lost 4 bases, V lost 1 base, and 6 bases had no gene match. In DNA, the CDR3 is TGCGCCAGCAGCCAAGCTTCCGGGACAGTTAATGAAAAACTGTTTTTT. This gives the protein CASSQASGTVNEKLFF.

The CDR3 DNA is TGTGCCAGCAGCTGGGGCACGGTAGCTAACTATGGCTACACCTTC. Its translation is CASSWGTVANYGYTF. V usage is TRBV11-2 and J usage is TRBJ1-2, with D possibly matching TRBD1 (5 bases). V dropped 4 bases and J dropped 0 bases, with 12 bases sitting between them. Germline V lookup: CDR1 SGHAT, CDR2 FQNNGV. This CDR3 is 15 amino acids long.

The chain couples TRBV28 to TRBJ1-2; 8 bases fit TRBD1. This CDR3 is 12 amino acids long. Germline CDR1 reads MDHEN; CDR2 reads SYDVKM. V lost 5 bases, J lost 8 bases, and 4 bases stayed unmatched. CDR3 sequence (DNA): TGTGCCAGCAGTGCCGGGACAGGAGGCTACACCTTC. Its translation: CASSAGTGGYTF.